The clone carrying this T cell receptor beta chain has just one count. This specimen belongs to a study of Ad26.COV2.S vaccination and SARS-CoV-2 variants. Sample treatment: roughly 18 received Ad26.COV2.S at low or high dose, single or two shots; about 5 received placebo; per-sample allocation not given. Day 63 following the first vaccine or placebo injection was when the samples were taken. The assay was immunoSEQ multiplex PCR, and TCRdb's table has in-frame clones only and misses some. This sample has some 250,000 clones, with more than 75% found just once. The CDR3 loop spans 17 amino acids. The junction had 13 bases not matched to a gene; V was cut back by 7 bases and J by 6 bases. Germline V lookup: CDR1 MDHEN, CDR2 SYDVKM.

The TCR sequence derives from a person aged 18-65 years who received the Ad26.COV2.S COVID-19 vaccine or a placebo. The specimen comprised peripheral blood, sampled in a trial of Ad26.COV2.S vaccine versus placebo. This sequence joins TRBV28 and TRBJ1-5, with 12 bases lining up with TRBD1. The CDR3 loop is CASKILGGTGGSQPQHF. The CDR3 DNA reads TGTGCCAGCAAAATCTTGGGTGGGACAGGGGGCAGTCAGCCCCAGCATTTT.